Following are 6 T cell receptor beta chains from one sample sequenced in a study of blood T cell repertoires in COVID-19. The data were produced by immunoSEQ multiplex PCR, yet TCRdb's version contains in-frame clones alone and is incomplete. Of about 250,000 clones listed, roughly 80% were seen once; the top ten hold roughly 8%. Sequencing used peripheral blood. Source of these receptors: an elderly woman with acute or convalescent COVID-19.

CDR3 sequence (DNA): TGTGCCAGCAGTGCTTCGACAGGTTTCTACGAGCAGTACTTC. It specifies CASSASTGFYEQYF. This chain links TRBV2 with TRBJ2-7; maybe TRBD1 (6 bases). V was shortened by 4 bases and J by 3 bases, with 13 bases between the two germline ends. CDR1 SNHLY and CDR2 FYNNEI come from the germline V gene. The CDR3 extends over 14 amino acids.

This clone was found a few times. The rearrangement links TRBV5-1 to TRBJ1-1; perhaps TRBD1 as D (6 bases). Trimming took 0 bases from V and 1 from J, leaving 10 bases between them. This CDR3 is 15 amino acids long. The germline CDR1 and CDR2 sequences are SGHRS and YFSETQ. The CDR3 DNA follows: TGCGCCAGCAGCTTGGCTTGGGGGCAGAACACTGAAGCTTTCTTT. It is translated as CASSLAWGQNTEAFF. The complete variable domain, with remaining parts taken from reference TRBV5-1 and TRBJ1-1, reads KAGVTQTPRYLIKTRGQQVTLSCSPISGHRSVSWYQQTPGQGLQFLFEYFSETQRNKGNFPGRFSGRQFSNSRSEMNVSTLELGDSALYLCASSLAWGQNTEAFFGQGTRLTVV.

CDR3 region: CASSVDGTSLHPTNEQFF. The CDR3 bases are TGTGCCAGCAGCGTAGACGGGACTAGCCTTCACCCAACCAATGAGCAGTTCTTC. J is TRBJ2-1 and V is TRBV9, with TRBD2 identical over 9 bases. CDR3 length equals 18 residues. With 0 bases clipped from V and 6 bases from J, the junction kept 13 bases outside the gene matches. Germline CDR1 reads SGDLS; CDR2 reads YYNGEE.

CDR3 in DNA: TGTGCCAGCAGGTCCCAGGGCATCCAAGAGACCCAGTACTTC. It is translated as CASRSQGIQETQYF. This chain links TRBV6-6 with TRBJ2-5, with D possibly TRBD1 on 5 matching bases. Germline V gene lookup returns CDR1 MNHNY and CDR2 SVGAGI (reference sequence). V lost 6 bases, J lost 1 base, and 12 bases lay in between. This CDR3 region has 14 residues.

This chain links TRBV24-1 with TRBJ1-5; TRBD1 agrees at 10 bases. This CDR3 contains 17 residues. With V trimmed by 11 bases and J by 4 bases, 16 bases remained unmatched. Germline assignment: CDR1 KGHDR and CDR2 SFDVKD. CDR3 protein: CAIPGQGFLRCNQPQHF. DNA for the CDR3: TGTGCCATCCCGGGACAGGGGTTCCTAAGGTGTAATCAGCCCCAGCATTTT.

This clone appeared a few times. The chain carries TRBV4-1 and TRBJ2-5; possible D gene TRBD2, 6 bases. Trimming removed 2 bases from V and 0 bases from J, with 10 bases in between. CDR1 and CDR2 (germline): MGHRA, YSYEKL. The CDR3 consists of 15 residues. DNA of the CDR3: TGCGCCAGCAGCCAAACTGGGAGGTACCAAGAGACCCAGTACTTC. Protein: CASSQTGRYQETQYF.